The 24 T cell receptor beta chains given below trace back to one sample, sequenced in a study of patients and donors after allogeneic stem cell transplantation. TCRdb passed the RT-PCR reads through MiXCR, listing each CDR3 protein once. The sample shows 160,000 or so distinct CDR3 sequences, roughly 24% of them seen only once. Sequenced sample: blood, either unsorted or a sorted T cell fraction (not recorded which). Every receptor here comes from a human donor who was either an allogeneic HSCT recipient or a stem cell or donor lymphocyte infusion donor (not recorded which). It is not recorded whose cells these are; they may come from a transplant donor.

The CDR3 spells CASSQRNSLAGWETQYF. The CDR3 nucleotides are TGTGCCAGCAGCCAACGGAATAGCCTAGCGGGGTGGGAGACCCAGTACTTC. The chain is built from TRBV3-1 and TRBJ2-5, with TRBD2 matching 9 bases. CDR3 length: 17 amino acids. The germline CDR1 and CDR2 sequences are LGHDT and YNNKEL (reference sequence). V shed 2 bases and J 5 bases; nucleotides not matched to a gene: 12.

This clonotype was found a few times. This chain links TRBV5-1 with TRBJ2-1; tentative D call: TRBD2 (5 bases). V was pared by 2 bases and J by 7 bases, with 16 bases between. The CDR3 is 15 amino acids. Germline V gene sequence: CDR1 SGHRS, CDR2 YFSETQ. The CDR3 sequence: CASSFVVSTGNEQFF. CDR3 DNA sequence: TGCGCCAGCAGCTTTGTGGTTTCAACGGGAAATGAGCAGTTCTTC.

This sequence joins TRBV10-3 and TRBJ2-2; tentatively, D is TRBD2 (5 bases). The CDR3 is made up of 12 amino acids. Looked up from germline, CDR1 is ENHRY and CDR2 is SYGVKD. The ends were cut back, 7 bases at V and 6 bases at J, with 9 bases in the middle. The CDR3 protein is CAINSAPGELFF. CDR3 DNA sequence: TGTGCCATCAATAGCGCTCCCGGGGAGCTGTTTTTT.

This clonotype has just a few counts. The chain couples TRBV2 to TRBJ1-2, with 10 nucleotides matching TRBD1. CDR1 is SNHLY and CDR2 is FYNNEI in the germline V gene. This CDR3 spans 12 amino acids. The V and J ends lost 7 bases and 6 bases, in that order; junction bases with no gene match: 2. The CDR3, as DNA: TGTGCCAGCACCGGGACAGGGGATGGCTACACCTTC. Residues: CASTGTGDGYTF.

This chain links TRBV9 with TRBJ2-5, with TRBD2 matching 7 bases. This CDR3 spans 15 amino acids. In germline, CDR1 is SGDLS, CDR2 YYNGEE. V gave up 4 bases and J gave up 4 bases; unmatched junction bases: 10. The CDR3 spells CASSPRPSGIETQYF. In DNA, the CDR3 is TGTGCCAGCAGCCCCCGGCCTAGCGGCATAGAGACCCAGTACTTC.

V gene TRBV12-3 or TRBV12-4 combines with J gene TRBJ1-2; D is unresolved. The V and J ends lost 3 bases and 9 bases respectively, with 17 bases between them. The CDR3 spans 14 residues. This CDR3 is CASSFWPTGESYTF. The CDR3 nucleotides read TGTGCCAGCAGTTTCTGGCCAACTGGGGAGAGCTACACCTTC.

This clonotype has only a few counts. CDR3 loop: CASSKIRTGFLFTSTEAFF. The CDR3 DNA sequence: TGTGCCAGCAGCAAAATCCGGACAGGGTTCCTGTTTACGAGCACTGAAGCTTTCTTT. The chain carries TRBV3-1 and TRBJ1-1; TRBD1 aligns across 8 bases. The CDR3 consists of 19 residues. Trimming removed 5 bases from V and 4 bases from J; junction bases left unmatched: 21. Germline V lookup: CDR1 LGHDT, CDR2 YNNKEL (reference sequence).

The rearrangement joins TRBV7-2 to TRBJ2-2; no clear D gene. Germline CDR1 and CDR2: SGHTA and FQGNSA. V lost 2 bases to trimming and J lost 4 bases, with 11 bases between them. This CDR3 is built from 15 residues. This chain's CDR3 is CASSLMGKGTGELFF. The CDR3 bases are TGTGCCAGCAGCTTAATGGGGAAGGGCACCGGGGAGCTGTTTTTT.

This clonotype came up a few times. V is TRBV6-2 or TRBV6-3 and J is TRBJ2-5; D remains ambiguous. Germline values: CDR1 MNHEY, CDR2 SVGEGT. The V end lost 0 bases, the J end lost 2 bases, and 13 bases lay between the germline ends. This CDR3 has 16 residues. The CDR3 sequence: CASSYSVQIRQETQYF. DNA for the CDR3: TGTGCCAGCAGTTACTCGGTTCAGATACGACAAGAGACCCAGTACTTC.

This clonotype was recorded a few times. The genes are TRBV7-9 and TRBJ2-7; perhaps D is TRBD1 or TRBD2 (5 bases each). Germline V gene data show CDR1 as SEHNR and CDR2 as FQNEAQ (reference sequence). The V gene lost 5 bases and the J gene lost 4 bases, with 21 bases spanning the gap. This CDR3 region has 16 residues. This CDR3 reads CASSPAEGKSNYEQYF. The CDR3 DNA follows: TGTGCCAGCAGCCCGGCTGAGGGGAAAAGCAATTACGAGCAGTACTTC.

The chain joins TRBV2 to TRBJ2-7; 8 bases agree with TRBD1. Unmatched junction bases numbered 10, after V lost 4 bases and J lost 5 bases. Germline loops: CDR1 SNHLY, CDR2 FYNNEI. This CDR3 has 15 amino acids. Here the CDR3 DNA reads TGTGCCAGCAGTGCTGGGACAGGAGAAAACCACGAGCAGTACTTC. This codes for CASSAGTGENHEQYF.

This clonotype was detected only a few times. V and J are TRBV15 and TRBJ2-1; D uncertain. Germline-derived CDR1 and CDR2 are LNHNV and YYDKDF (reference sequence). Trimming removed 1 base at V and 9 bases at J, with 16 bases between. The CDR3 consists of 15 residues. The CDR3 sequence is CATSRVERRSFEQFF. In DNA, the CDR3 is TGTGCCACCAGCAGAGTGGAGCGCCGCAGCTTTGAGCAGTTCTTC.

The chain uses TRBV19 and TRBJ2-7, with TRBD1 identical over 10 bases. The CDR3 loop spans 17 amino acids. Germline lookup yields CDR1 LNHDA and CDR2 SQIVND (reference sequence). Germline trimming cut 2 bases from V and 2 bases from J; bases unmatched to any gene: 9. CDR3 amino acids: CASSINWWDRGAYEQYF. The CDR3 nucleotides read TGTGCCAGTAGTATAAATTGGTGGGACAGGGGAGCCTACGAGCAGTACTTC.

This clonotype was counted between two and nine times. The chain joins TRBV6-2 or TRBV6-3 to TRBJ2-1; TRBD2 matches 16 bases. The V gene's germline CDR1 is MNHEY and CDR2 SVGEGT. The CDR3 consists of 15 residues. V dropped 4 bases and J dropped 10; count of bases not matched to a gene: 4. Here the CDR3 reads CASSWGLAGGREQFF. The CDR3 nucleotides read TGTGCCAGCAGTTGGGGACTAGCGGGAGGGCGCGAGCAGTTCTTC.

The chain combines TRBV20-1 with TRBJ1-1; D remains ambiguous. CDR1 is DFQATT and CDR2 is SNEGSKA in the germline V gene (reference sequence). This CDR3 is 14 amino acids long. Trimming cost V 0 bases and J 1 base, with 9 bases left between them. Written as DNA, the CDR3 is TGCAGTGCTAGAGAGGGTCTGAAGAACACTGAAGCTTTCTTT. Protein product: CSAREGLKNTEAFF.

This clonotype showed up just a few times. The J gene is TRBJ2-2, the V gene TRBV10-3, with 8 bases fitting TRBD1. Germline CDR1 is ENHRY and CDR2 is SYGVKD. The length of the CDR3 is 16 residues. The V segment lost 6 bases and the J segment 3 bases; nucleotides outside the gene matches: 9. CDR3 DNA: TGTGCCATCAGCATACAGGGGGGCCCCGACACCGGGGAGCTGTTTTTT. This translates into CAISIQGGPDTGELFF.

The chain combines TRBV20-1 with TRBJ2-3; TRBD2 matches at 9 bases. The J segment lost 2 bases and the V segment lost 5 bases, leaving 8 bases of the junction unmatched. Germline CDR1 and CDR2: DFQATT and SNEGSKA (reference sequence). The CDR3 has 15 residues. The CDR3 DNA reads TGCAGTGCTCGGGGGCGGGAGGGTGACACAGATACGCAGTATTTT. Translating it yields CSARGREGDTDTQYF.

The CDR3 loop reads CASSYRQDNPNTEAFF. As DNA, the CDR3 is TGCGCCAGCAGCTATAGACAGGACAACCCGAACACTGAAGCTTTCTTT. The V gene is TRBV5-1, the J gene TRBJ1-1; tentative D call: TRBD1 (6 bases). The CDR3 sequence is 16 residues long. V was pared by 3 bases and J by 1 base, with 16 bases between. The germline gives CDR1 SGHRS, CDR2 YFSETQ.

This clonotype was observed a handful of times. CDR3 in DNA: TGCGCCAGCAGCCAGATCCCGGGACAGGGTGAAAAACTGTTTTTT. It yields the protein CASSQIPGQGEKLFF. This chain uses TRBV4-1 with TRBJ1-4, with TRBD1 matching over 9 bases. The J segment lost 7 bases and the V segment lost 3 bases, leaving 6 bases of the junction unmatched. Germline lookup yields CDR1 MGHRA and CDR2 YSYEKL. This CDR3 is 15 amino acids long.

The sample holds a few counts of this clonotype. V is TRBV6-5 and J is TRBJ1-2; possible D gene TRBD1, 6 bases. Per the germline V gene, CDR1 is MNHEY and CDR2 is SVGAGI. The CDR3 sequence is 12 residues long. Trimming shortened V by 5 bases and J by 8 bases, and 12 bases separated the two germline ends. The CDR3 nucleotides are TGTGCCAGCAGTCCAGGGGCACTCGGCTACACCTTC. This encodes CASSPGALGYTF.

This clonotype was detected a few times. V gene TRBV5-1 combines with J gene TRBJ1-5; D gene ambiguous. This CDR3 comprises 14 residues. V lost 4 bases to trimming and J lost 5 bases, with 13 bases between them. The germline V gene has CDR1 SGHRS and CDR2 YFSETQ. This CDR3 reads CASSPQAADQPQHF. CDR3 bases: TGCGCCAGCAGCCCCCAAGCTGCTGATCAGCCCCAGCATTTT.

V is TRBV4-3 and J is TRBJ2-7, with no clear D. The V gene's germline CDR1 is LGHNA and CDR2 YSLEER. V was cut by 0 bases and J by 7 bases, with 10 bases left in between. This CDR3 contains 13 residues. DNA for the CDR3: TGCGCCAGCAGCCAAGATTTTAGTTGGGAGCAGTACTTC. It is translated as CASSQDFSWEQYF.

CDR3 in DNA: TGTGCCAGCAGCGCCGACATGAACTATGAGCAGTTCTTC. It is translated as CASSADMNYEQFF. This chain uses TRBV11-3 with TRBJ2-1; D not resolved. CDR3 length: 13 amino acids. V lost 5 bases, J lost 8 bases, and 13 bases lay in between. Germline assignment: CDR1 SGHNT and CDR2 YENEEA.

The chain recombines TRBV4-3 with TRBJ1-1; possibly TRBD1 for D (5 bases). Trimming took 3 bases from V and 1 from J, leaving 9 bases between them. Germline V gene sequence: CDR1 LGHNA, CDR2 YSLEER. This CDR3 has 14 amino acids. The CDR3 reads CASSHADKNTEAFF. CDR3 in DNA: TGCGCCAGCAGCCATGCGGACAAGAACACTGAAGCTTTCTTT.